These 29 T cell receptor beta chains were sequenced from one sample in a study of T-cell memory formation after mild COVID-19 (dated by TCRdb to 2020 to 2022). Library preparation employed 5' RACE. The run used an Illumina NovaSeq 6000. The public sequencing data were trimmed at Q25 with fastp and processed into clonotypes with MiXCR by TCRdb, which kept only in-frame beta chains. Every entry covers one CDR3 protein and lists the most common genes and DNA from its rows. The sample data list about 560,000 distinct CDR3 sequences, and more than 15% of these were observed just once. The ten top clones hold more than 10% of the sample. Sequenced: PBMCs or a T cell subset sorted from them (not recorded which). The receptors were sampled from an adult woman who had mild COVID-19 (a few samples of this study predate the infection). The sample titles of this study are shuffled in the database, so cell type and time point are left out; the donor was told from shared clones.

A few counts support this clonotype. CDR3 protein: CSVEIGGFDNEQFF. The CDR3 region has the DNA TGCAGCGTTGAGATAGGAGGCTTCGACAATGAGCAGTTCTTC. V gene TRBV29-1 combines with J gene TRBJ2-1, with a weak D call TRBD2 (5 bases). CDR3 length: 14 residues. CDR1 and CDR2 (germline): SQVTM, ANQGSEA. V lost 3 bases to trimming and J lost 5 bases, with 14 bases between them.

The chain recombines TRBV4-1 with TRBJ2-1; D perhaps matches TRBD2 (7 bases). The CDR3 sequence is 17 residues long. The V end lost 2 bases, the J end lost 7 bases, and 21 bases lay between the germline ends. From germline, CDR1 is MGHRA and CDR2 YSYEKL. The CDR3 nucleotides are TGCGCCAGCAGCCAACCCCGGGGGCGGGGGAAGCTAAATGAGCAGTTCTTC. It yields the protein CASSQPRGRGKLNEQFF.

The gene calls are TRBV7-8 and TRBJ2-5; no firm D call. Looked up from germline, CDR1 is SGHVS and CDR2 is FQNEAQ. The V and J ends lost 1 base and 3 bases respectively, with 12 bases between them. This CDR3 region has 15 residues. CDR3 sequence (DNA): TGTGCCAGCAGCTTAGAGACGGTGGATAAAGAGACCCAGTACTTC. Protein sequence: CASSLETVDKETQYF.

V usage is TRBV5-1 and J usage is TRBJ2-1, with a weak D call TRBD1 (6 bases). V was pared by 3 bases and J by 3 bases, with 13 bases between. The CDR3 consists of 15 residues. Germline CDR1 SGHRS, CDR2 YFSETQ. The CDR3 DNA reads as TGCGCCAGCAGCTGGACGGACAGAGTCTACAATGAGCAGTTCTTC. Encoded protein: CASSWTDRVYNEQFF.

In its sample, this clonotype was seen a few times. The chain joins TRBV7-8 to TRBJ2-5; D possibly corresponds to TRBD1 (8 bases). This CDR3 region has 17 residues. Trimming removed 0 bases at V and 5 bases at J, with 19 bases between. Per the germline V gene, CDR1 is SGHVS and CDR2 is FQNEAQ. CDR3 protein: CASSLARTGRELETQYF. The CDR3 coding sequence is TGTGCCAGCAGCTTAGCGCGGACAGGGCGGGAGTTGGAGACCCAGTACTTC.

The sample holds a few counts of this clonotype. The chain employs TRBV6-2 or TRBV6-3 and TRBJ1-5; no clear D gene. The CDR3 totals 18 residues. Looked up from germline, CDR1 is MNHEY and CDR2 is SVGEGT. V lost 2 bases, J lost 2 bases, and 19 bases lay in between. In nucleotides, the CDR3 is TGTGCCAGCAGTTACGCGGCAGCTGAGCCGGTAGGCAATCAGCCCCAGCATTTT. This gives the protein CASSYAAAEPVGNQPQHF.

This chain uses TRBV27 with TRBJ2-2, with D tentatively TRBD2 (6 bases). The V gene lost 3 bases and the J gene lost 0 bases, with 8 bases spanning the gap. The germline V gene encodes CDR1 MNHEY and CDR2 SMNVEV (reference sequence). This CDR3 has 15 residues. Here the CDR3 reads CASSFLASNTGELFF. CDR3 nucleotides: TGTGCCAGCAGTTTTCTAGCGTCGAACACCGGGGAGCTGTTTTTT.

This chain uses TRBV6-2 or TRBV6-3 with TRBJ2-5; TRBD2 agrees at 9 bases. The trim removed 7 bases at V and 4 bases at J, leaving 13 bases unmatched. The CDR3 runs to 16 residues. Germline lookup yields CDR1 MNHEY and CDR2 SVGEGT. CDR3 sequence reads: CASTHRAGGPGETQYF. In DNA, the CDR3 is TGTGCCAGCACGCACAGAGCGGGAGGTCCGGGAGAGACCCAGTACTTC.

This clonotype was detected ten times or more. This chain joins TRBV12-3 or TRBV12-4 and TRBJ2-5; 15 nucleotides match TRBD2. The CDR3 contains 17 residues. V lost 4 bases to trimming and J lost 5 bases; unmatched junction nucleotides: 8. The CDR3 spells CASSSPGLAGGVETQYF. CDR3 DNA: TGTGCCAGCAGTTCTCCGGGACTAGCGGGGGGAGTCGAGACCCAGTACTTC.

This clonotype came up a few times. In DNA form, the CDR3 reads TGTGCCAGCAGCTTAGTGCTAGGGGTGGGAGGGTATTCACCCCTCCACTTT. This codes for CASSLVLGVGGYSPLHF. The chain combines TRBV7-8 with TRBJ1-6; D possibly corresponds to TRBD1 (5 bases). This CDR3 region has 17 residues. V lost 1 base and J 8 bases, leaving 18 bases between the germline ends. Germline V gene sequence: CDR1 SGHVS, CDR2 FQNEAQ.

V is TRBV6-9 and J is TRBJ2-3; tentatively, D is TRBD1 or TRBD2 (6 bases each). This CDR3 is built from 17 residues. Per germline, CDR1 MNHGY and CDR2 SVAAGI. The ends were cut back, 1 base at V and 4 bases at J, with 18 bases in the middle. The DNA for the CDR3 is TGTGCCAGCAGTTATTGGGGGCCTAGCGTTGTGGCAGATACGCAGTATTTT. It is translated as CASSYWGPSVVADTQYF.

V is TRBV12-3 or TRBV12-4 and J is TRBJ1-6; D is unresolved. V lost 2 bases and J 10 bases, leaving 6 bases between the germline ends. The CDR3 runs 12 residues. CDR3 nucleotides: TGTGCCAGCAGTTTAATTAAGTCACCCCTCCACTTT. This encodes CASSLIKSPLHF.

In DNA form, the CDR3 reads TGTGCCAGCAGCCGATCGAGGCCGGAGGGAAGGAGAGAGACCCAGTACTTC. Its translation is CASSRSRPEGRRETQYF. The chain is built from TRBV9 and TRBJ2-5; D perhaps matches TRBD2 (6 bases). The CDR3 runs 17 residues. Germline values: CDR1 SGDLS, CDR2 YYNGEE. Trimming removed 4 bases at V and 4 bases at J, with 23 bases between.

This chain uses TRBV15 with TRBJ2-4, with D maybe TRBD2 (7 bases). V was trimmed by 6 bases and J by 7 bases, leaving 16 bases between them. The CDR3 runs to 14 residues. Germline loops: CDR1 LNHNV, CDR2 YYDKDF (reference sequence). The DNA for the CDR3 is TGTGCCACCAGTGGAGGGGGGGCGGTTAACATTCAGTACTTC. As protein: CATSGGGAVNIQYF.

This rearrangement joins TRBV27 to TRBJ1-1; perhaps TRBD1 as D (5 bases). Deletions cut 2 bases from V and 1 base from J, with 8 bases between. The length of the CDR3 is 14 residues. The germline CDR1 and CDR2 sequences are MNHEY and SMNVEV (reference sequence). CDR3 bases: TGTGCCAGCAGTTTAATTCAGGGGAACACTGAAGCTTTCTTT. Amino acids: CASSLIQGNTEAFF.

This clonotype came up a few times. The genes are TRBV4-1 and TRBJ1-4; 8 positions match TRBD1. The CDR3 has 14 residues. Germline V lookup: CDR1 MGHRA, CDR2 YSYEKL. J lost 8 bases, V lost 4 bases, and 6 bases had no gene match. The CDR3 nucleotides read TGCGCCAGCAGCCTTACAGGGGACAGGGAAAAACTGTTTTTT. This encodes CASSLTGDREKLFF.

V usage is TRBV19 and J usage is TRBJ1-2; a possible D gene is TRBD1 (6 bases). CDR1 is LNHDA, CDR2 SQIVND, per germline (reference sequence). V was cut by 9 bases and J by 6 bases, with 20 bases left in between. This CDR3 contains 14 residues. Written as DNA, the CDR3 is TGTGCCAGCGTAAAACAGGGATCTGGAGATGGCTACACCTTC. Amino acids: CASVKQGSGDGYTF.

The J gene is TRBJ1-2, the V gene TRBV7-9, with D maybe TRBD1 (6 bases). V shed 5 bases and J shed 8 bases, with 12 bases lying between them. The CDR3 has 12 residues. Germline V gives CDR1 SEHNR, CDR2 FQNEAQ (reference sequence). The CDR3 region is CASSLTGLGYTF. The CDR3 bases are TGTGCCAGCAGCCTCACAGGGTTAGGCTACACCTTC.

CDR3 bases: TGTGCCAGCAGGGGGGGGACAGGGTTCACCGGGGAGCTGTTTTTT. This translates into CASRGGTGFTGELFF. This chain connects TRBV12-3 or TRBV12-4 to TRBJ2-2; 9 positions agree with TRBD1. The V segment lost 6 bases and the J segment 4 bases; nucleotides outside the gene matches: 6. CDR3 length equals 15 residues.

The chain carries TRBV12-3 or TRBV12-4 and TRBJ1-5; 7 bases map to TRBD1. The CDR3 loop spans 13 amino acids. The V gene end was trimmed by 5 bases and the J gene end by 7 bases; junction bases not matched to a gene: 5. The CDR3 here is CASSTGARQPQHF. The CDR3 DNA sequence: TGTGCCAGCAGTACAGGGGCAAGACAGCCCCAGCATTTT.

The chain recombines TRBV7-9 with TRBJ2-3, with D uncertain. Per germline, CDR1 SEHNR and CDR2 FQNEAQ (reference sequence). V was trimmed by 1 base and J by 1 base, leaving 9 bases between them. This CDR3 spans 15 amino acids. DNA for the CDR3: TGTGCCAGCAGCTTAGATTTCCGACGCACAGATACGCAGTATTTT. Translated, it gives CASSLDFRRTDTQYF.

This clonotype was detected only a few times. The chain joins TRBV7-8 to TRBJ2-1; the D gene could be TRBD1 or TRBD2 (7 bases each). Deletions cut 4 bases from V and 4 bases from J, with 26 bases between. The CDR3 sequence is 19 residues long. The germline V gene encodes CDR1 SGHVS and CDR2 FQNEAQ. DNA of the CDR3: TGTGCCAGCAGCTCACGAATATCCGGGGGGACAGCGGTATACAATGAGCAGTTCTTC. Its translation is CASSSRISGGTAVYNEQFF.

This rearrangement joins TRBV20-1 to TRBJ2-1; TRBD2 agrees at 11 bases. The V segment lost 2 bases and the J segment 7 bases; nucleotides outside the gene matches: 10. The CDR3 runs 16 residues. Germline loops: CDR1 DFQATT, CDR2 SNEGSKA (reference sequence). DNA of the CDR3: TGCAGTGCTAGAAGTACTAGCGGGGGTCTGGGGAATGAGCAGTTCTTC. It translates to CSARSTSGGLGNEQFF.

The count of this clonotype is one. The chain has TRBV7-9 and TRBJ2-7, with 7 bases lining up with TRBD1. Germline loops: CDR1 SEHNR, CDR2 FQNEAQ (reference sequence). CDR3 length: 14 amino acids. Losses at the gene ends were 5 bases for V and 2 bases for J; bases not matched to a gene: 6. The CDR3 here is CASSTPGQTYEQYF. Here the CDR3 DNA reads TGTGCCAGCAGCACTCCGGGACAGACCTACGAGCAGTACTTC.

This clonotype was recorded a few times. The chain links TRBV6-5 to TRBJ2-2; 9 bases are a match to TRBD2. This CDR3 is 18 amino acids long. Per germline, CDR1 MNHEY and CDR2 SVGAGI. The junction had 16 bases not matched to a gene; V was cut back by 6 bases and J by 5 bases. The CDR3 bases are TGTGCCAGCAGCTCCCGACTAGCGGAAAAGAGAAGGACCGGGGAGCTGTTTTTT. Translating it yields CASSSRLAEKRRTGELFF.

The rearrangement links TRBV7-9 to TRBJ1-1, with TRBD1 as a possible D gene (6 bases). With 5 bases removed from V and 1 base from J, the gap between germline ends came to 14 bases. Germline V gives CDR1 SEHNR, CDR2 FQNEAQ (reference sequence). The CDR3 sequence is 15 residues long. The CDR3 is CASSPGPGQNTEAFF. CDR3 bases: TGTGCCAGCAGCCCGGGCCCGGGACAGAACACTGAAGCTTTCTTT.

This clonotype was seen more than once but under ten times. The DNA for the CDR3 is TGTGCCAGCAGCTTAGTTTCCCCGGGACAGATATCCTCAATGAGGGGGGCCAACGTCCTGACTTTC. Translated, it gives CASSLVSPGQISSMRGANVLTF. The V and J genes are TRBV7-2 and TRBJ2-6; 7 bases are a match to TRBD1. Germline V gene sequence: CDR1 SGHTA, CDR2 FQGNSA. The CDR3 contains 22 residues. The junction had 22 bases not matched to a gene; V was cut back by 1 base and J by 4 bases.

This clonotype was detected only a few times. The chain's CDR3 is CASSQDFRGYDYEQYF. The CDR3 region has the DNA TGTGCCAGCAGCCAAGATTTTCGGGGGTACGACTACGAGCAGTACTTC. The chain employs TRBV14 and TRBJ2-7; D may be TRBD2 (6 bases). The germline V and J ends were trimmed by 0 bases and 3 bases, with 15 bases remaining between them. The CDR3 loop spans 16 amino acids. The germline V gene has CDR1 SGHDN and CDR2 FVKESK.

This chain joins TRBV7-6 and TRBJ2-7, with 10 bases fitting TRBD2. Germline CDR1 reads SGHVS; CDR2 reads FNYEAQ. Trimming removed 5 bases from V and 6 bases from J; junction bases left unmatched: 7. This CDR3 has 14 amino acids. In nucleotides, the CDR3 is TGTGCCAGCAGCACGCTAGCGGGAGTAGGCGAGCAGTACTTC. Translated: CASSTLAGVGEQYF.